The rows below give T cell receptor beta chains drawn from one sample of a study of cytomegalovirus exposure and HLA in healthy donors. Some clones are missing from TCRdb's copy, which holds only in-frame ones; the method was immunoSEQ multiplex PCR. The sample table sets out about 130,000 clones. The sequenced material came from PBMCs. These receptor sequences come from a man younger than 30 in good health and CMV-seronegative. CDR3s include the opening cysteine and the closing phenylalanine or tryptophan. D genes are given only for firm matches.

TRBD1	TRBV30	TRBJ2-6	TGTGCCTGGAGCCGGACAGGACCCTCTGGGGCCAACGTCCTGACTTTC	CAWSRTGPSGANVLTF
TRBD1	TRBV9	TRBJ2-7	TGTGCCAGCAGCGGCGGGACAGGGTTACACGAGCAGTACTTC	CASSGGTGLHEQYF
TRBD1	TRBV7-6	TRBJ1-1	TGTGCCAGCAGCTCCCGTCAGGGGGCTAAGAACACTGAAGCTTTCTTT	CASSSRQGAKNTEAFF
.	TRBV19	TRBJ1-2	TGTGCCAGTAGTATCCGGCAGGACTACTATGTCTATGGCTACACCTTC	CASSIRQDYYVYGYTF
.	TRBV9	TRBJ2-2	TGTGCCAGCAGCATCGCAGGGGCCCGGGCCACCGGGGAGCTGTTTTTT	CASSIAGARATGELFF
.	TRBV19	TRBJ2-2	TGTGCCAGTAGTATTCAGGCAGGGTACACCGGGGAGCTGTTTTTT	CASSIQAGYTGELFF
.	TRBV30	TRBJ1-6	TGTGCCTGGAGACCCTGGGACGGGAGCAATTCACCCCTCCACTTT	CAWRPWDGSNSPLHF
.	TRBV7-9	TRBJ1-2	TGTGCCAGCAGCTTAGACTTAGGGAGGTCTTATGGCTACACCTTC	CASSLDLGRSYGYTF
.	TRBV18	TRBJ1-4	TGTGCCAGCTCCCTTACAGACATCAACTATGAAAAACTGTTTTTT	CASSLTDINYEKLFF
TRBD1	TRBV7-2	TRBJ1-5	TGTGCCAGCAGCTCGGTGACAGGGATCAATCAGCCCCAGCATTTT	CASSSVTGINQPQHF
TRBD1	TRBV7-9	TRBJ2-7	TGTGCCAGCAGCTTATTAGACAGGGAGATCGAGCAGTACTTC	CASSLLDREIEQYF
TRBD1	TRBV5-8	TRBJ2-6	TGTGCCAGCAGCTGGACAGGGACTTCTGGGGCCAACGTCCTGACTTTC	CASSWTGTSGANVLTF
TRBD2	TRBV4-2	TRBJ2-3	TGTGCCAGCAGCCAGAGAGGGACTAGCGGGAGGTCGGCGCGCACAGATACGCAGTATTTT	CASSQRGTSGRSARTDTQYF
TRBD1	TRBV15	TRBJ1-5	TGTGCCACCAGCAGGGGGACAGCCGAGAATCAGCCCCAGCATTTT	CATSRGTAENQPQHF
.	TRBV4-3	TRBJ1-1	TGCGCCAGCAGCCAAGGTCCAGGGACTGAAGCTTTCTTT	CASSQGPGTEAFF
TRBD1	TRBV28	TRBJ2-2	TGTGCCAGCAGTATCCGGACAGGGTTGGGCGGGGAGCTGTTTTTT	CASSIRTGLGGELFF
.	TRBV2	TRBJ1-1	TGTGCCAGCAGGCAGAGGACTGAAGCTTTCTTT	CASRQRTEAFF
.	TRBV30	TRBJ1-2	TGTGCCTGGACAAGACCTGGGGGGGCGCGGGGCTATGGCTACACCTTC	CAWTRPGGARGYGYTF
.	TRBV7-8	TRBJ2-3	TGTGCCAGCAGCCCTCAGGGTGTCCGCACAGATACGCAGTATTTT	CASSPQGVRTDTQYF
TRBD1	TRBV5-1	TRBJ1-1	TGCGCCAGCAGCCAAAAGGGAACAGGGGAAGGGGCTCTGAACACTGAAGCTTTCTTT	CASSQKGTGEGALNTEAFF
TRBD1	TRBV28	TRBJ1-1	TGTGCCAGCAGTACACAGGGGCGAGCTTTCTTT	CASSTQGRAFF
.	TRBV12-5	TRBJ2-2	TGTGCTAGTGGTTTGATAGCGAACACCGGGGAGCTGTTTTTT	CASGLIANTGELFF
.	TRBV5-4	TRBJ2-6	TGTGCCAGCAGCTCCCCCGAGGTAGTCCTGACTTTC	CASSSPEVVLTF
.	TRBV5-8	TRBJ2-5	TGTGCCAGCAGCGCACGGGACAAGGTGAGGTACTTC	CASSARDKVRYF